The text below deals with one T cell receptor (beta chain). Its antigen remains unidentified. The entry originates in a study of shared clonotypes between healthy human individuals. Regarding the study as a whole: Although depth was large, rarefaction showed that sequencing of the sorted subsets was incomplete. In having few donors, the study represented limited genetic and exposure-history diversity.

The CDR3 contains 15 residues. CDR1 is SEHNR and CDR2 is FQNEAQ in the germline V gene (reference sequence). Trimming removed 5 bases at V and 0 bases at J, with 11 bases between. Profiled with immunoSEQ multiplex PCR; TCRdb holds only in-frame clones, not every one. The data hold around 750,000 clones, with 74% observed a single time. The V call is TRBV7-9, the J call TRBJ1-3; tentative D call: TRBD1 (6 bases). This TCR was sampled from a woman under 40 in good health. Sequences were obtained from memory CD4+ T cells sorted from blood. Regarding subset: CD45RA-negative fraction. The CDR3 sequence: CASSNGQLSGNTIYF. The CDR3 nucleotides are TGTGCCAGCAGCAACGGACAGCTCTCTGGAAACACCATATATTTT.